The 10 T cell receptor beta chains in this list originate from one sample, sequenced in a study of technical replicates of blood from a handful of donors. Clones were sequenced by immunoSEQ multiplex PCR, and TCRdb holds only the in-frame ones, with some missing. In the table there are 60,000 to 80,000 clones, 80% to 95% of which are singletons. Sequencing input: PBMCs. All receptors derive from a human donor in good health. Some clones in this sample may be carry-over from other donors' samples.

The rearrangement joins TRBV5-1 to TRBJ1-6; D is perhaps TRBD1 (5 bases). The V gene lost 4 bases and the J gene lost 5 bases, with 19 bases spanning the gap. Germline CDR1 and CDR2: SGHRS and YFSETQ. The CDR3 covers 17 residues. The CDR3 DNA reads TGCGCCAGCAGCAGCGTGGAGGGGTCGATAAATAATTCACCCCTCCACTTT. This sequence encodes CASSSVEGSINNSPLHF.

This clone was observed a single time. The chain carries TRBV19 and TRBJ1-2; the D gene is possibly TRBD1 (6 bases). CDR1 and CDR2 (germline): LNHDA, SQIVND (reference sequence). Trimming removed 3 bases at V and 5 bases at J, with 13 bases between. The length of the CDR3 is 14 residues. CDR3 DNA sequence: TGTGCCAGTAGTATGCCCCGTCAGGGGTATGGCTACACCTTC. This sequence encodes CASSMPRQGYGYTF.

This clone was observed a single time. This chain uses TRBV6-5 with TRBJ1-1, with unresolved D. Germline lookup yields CDR1 MNHEY and CDR2 SVGAGI. Trimming left V 6 bases short and J 1 base short, with 12 bases between. CDR3 size: 14 residues. The chain's CDR3 is CASRYPGENTEAFF. The CDR3 DNA reads as TGTGCCAGCAGATACCCCGGGGAGAACACTGAAGCTTTCTTT.

The chain couples TRBV6-6 to TRBJ2-1, with D uncertain. The CDR3 length is 14 residues. Germline CDR1 and CDR2: MNHNY and SVGAGI (reference sequence). Trimming shortened V by 2 bases and J by 4 bases, and 9 bases separated the two germline ends. CDR3 loop: CASSYTRLYNEQFF. CDR3 sequence (DNA): TGTGCCAGCAGTTACACCCGACTGTACAATGAGCAGTTCTTC.

The J gene is TRBJ1-6, the V gene TRBV5-1, with D perhaps TRBD1 (6 bases). Trimming took off 4 bases at V and 0 bases at J, with 8 bases between the two ends. This CDR3 spans 15 amino acids. The germline gives CDR1 SGHRS, CDR2 YFSETQ. CDR3 sequence (DNA): TGCGCCAGCAGCCTAGGGGGCTCCTATAATTCACCCCTCCACTTT. Protein sequence: CASSLGGSYNSPLHF.

The chain joins TRBV5-1 to TRBJ2-2; 9 bases are a match to TRBD2. V shed 0 bases, J shed 5 bases, and the junction held 5 bases outside the gene matches. This CDR3 spans 16 amino acids. Germline lookup yields CDR1 SGHRS and CDR2 YFSETQ. CDR3 in amino acids: CASSLGPSGTTGELFF. CDR3 DNA: TGCGCCAGCAGCTTGGGGCCTAGCGGGACTACCGGGGAGCTGTTTTTT.

The V call is TRBV14, the J call TRBJ2-7; D perhaps matches TRBD1 (5 bases). Per germline, CDR1 SGHDN and CDR2 FVKESK. The CDR3 loop spans 16 amino acids. The V end was cut by 5 bases, the J end by 8 bases, with 25 bases between. CDR3 nucleotides: TGTGCCAGCAGCACCGAAGGGGCTCGGACCTTGGGGAAGCAGTACTTC. This gives the protein CASSTEGARTLGKQYF.

This rearrangement joins TRBV6-5 to TRBJ2-7, with 12 bases fitting TRBD2. The CDR3 spans 15 residues. J was trimmed by 6 bases and V by 5 bases; bases with no gene match: 8. The germline V gene has CDR1 MNHEY and CDR2 SVGAGI. The CDR3 spells CASSQWTSGKIEQYF. CDR3 DNA sequence: TGTGCCAGCAGTCAGTGGACTAGCGGGAAGATCGAGCAGTACTTC.

This chain connects TRBV2 to TRBJ1-2; no clear D gene. CDR1 is SNHLY and CDR2 is FYNNEI in the germline V gene. Trimming cost V 1 base and J 4 bases, with 13 bases left between them. This CDR3 has 15 residues. CDR3 DNA sequence: TGTGCCAGCAGTGAAGGGCCACGGGGTCTCTATGGCTACACCTTC. This gives the protein CASSEGPRGLYGYTF. The complete variable domain, with remaining parts taken from reference TRBV2 and TRBJ1-2, reads EPEVTQTPSHQVTQMGQEVILRCVPISNHLYFYWYRQILGQKVEFLVSFYNNEISEKSEIFDDQFSVERPDGSNFTLKIRSTKLEDSAMYFCASSEGPRGLYGYTFGSGTRLTVV.

The V gene is TRBV27, the J gene TRBJ2-7, with 8 bases aligning to TRBD2. The germline gives CDR1 MNHEY, CDR2 SMNVEV (reference sequence). The CDR3 contains 19 residues. V shed 2 bases, J shed 2 bases, and the junction held 17 bases outside the gene matches. The CDR3 DNA reads TGTGCCAGCAGTTTAACCCGGCCCCGGGGGGGGCGGGTTCCCTACGAGCAGTACTTC. It codes for CASSLTRPRGGRVPYEQYF.